The 23 T cell receptor beta chains given below trace back to one sample, sequenced in a study of regulatory T cells in long-lasting Graves disease (dated by TCRdb to the early 2020s). The time point label on this specimen signifies: newly diagnosed GD, antithyroid drugs for less than 3 months. RNA was extracted from PBMCs in TRIzol for both TCR sequencing and RNA sequencing. The method was multiplex PCR. Sequencing was carried out with an Illumina HiSeq 4000. To build TCR beta libraries, CDR3 regions were amplified by Arm-PCR using iRepertoire HTBI primers. TCRdb redid the processing of the public reads, applying fastp at Q25 and MiXCR, and retained in-frame beta chains. For every CDR3 protein sequence, its rows merge into one entry that carries the most common genes and DNA. For this sample the table gives about 420,000 distinct CDR3 sequences, of which roughly 15% were detected only once. The ten largest clonotypes hold roughly 23% of the sample.

The sample also formed part of further work on T cells in Graves' hyperthyroidism and ophthalmopathy.

The starting material was peripheral blood mononuclear cells (PBMCs), obtained at new diagnosis, from a patient treated with antithyroid drugs. The receptors originated from a woman aged 18-29 years with Graves disease. Donor details come from another sample of the same person, matched by shared clones.

The J gene is TRBJ2-1, the V gene TRBV12-5; 8 bases agree with TRBD1. The CDR3 is made up of 20 amino acids. J gave up 8 bases and V 2 bases, and 23 bases lay outside the gene matches. Per the germline V gene, CDR1 is LGHNT and CDR2 is FRNRAP. The CDR3 coding sequence is TGTGCTAGTGGTTTGACCCCCAAGGACAGGGCCTCCACTAGCTTCGATGAGCAGTTCTTC. It yields the protein CASGLTPKDRASTSFDEQFF.

This clonotype was seen only a few times. V and J are TRBV6-5 and TRBJ1-2, with a tentative D call TRBD1 (5 bases). Germline V gene data show CDR1 as MNHEY and CDR2 as SVGAGI. There are 13 residues in the CDR3. Trimming took off 2 bases at V and 2 bases at J, with 6 bases between the two ends. CDR3 nucleotide sequence: TGTGCCAGCAGTTACAAGGGGAACTATGGCTACACCTTC. As protein: CASSYKGNYGYTF.

There are many counts of this clonotype. J is TRBJ2-7 and V is TRBV15; 8 nucleotides match TRBD2. Germline V gene lookup returns CDR1 LNHNV and CDR2 YYDKDF (reference sequence). This CDR3 spans 13 amino acids. The CDR3 region has the DNA TGTGGAACGAGTAGCGGGATATCCTACGAGCAGTACTTC. This codes for CGTSSGISYEQYF.

The chain joins TRBV27 to TRBJ2-7; 10 bases match TRBD2. The CDR3 consists of 14 residues. Trimming removed 6 bases from V and 6 bases from J; junction bases left unmatched: 8. Germline V gene sequence: CDR1 MNHEY, CDR2 SMNVEV (reference sequence). CDR3 loop: CASSWLAGAGEQYF. The CDR3 DNA follows: TGTGCCAGCAGCTGGCTAGCGGGAGCAGGCGAGCAGTACTTC.

This rearrangement joins TRBV6-2 or TRBV6-3 to TRBJ2-2; D is undetermined. Trimming took off 6 bases at V and 0 bases at J, with 26 bases between the two ends. The CDR3 spans 20 residues. CDR1 is MNHEY and CDR2 is SVGEGT in the germline V gene. The chain's CDR3 is CASSSLGSRSHRANTGELFF. CDR3 nucleotide sequence: TGTGCCAGCAGCTCCCTTGGTTCGCGGTCCCATAGAGCGAACACCGGGGAGCTGTTTTTT.

This clonotype appeared many times. V gene TRBV12-3 or TRBV12-4 combines with J gene TRBJ2-1; TRBD2 matches at 10 bases. Trimming removed 1 base from V and 3 bases from J; junction bases left unmatched: 0. This CDR3 region has 15 residues. The CDR3 spells CASSLGTSGYNEQFF. Here the CDR3 DNA reads TGTGCCAGCAGTTTAGGGACTAGCGGCTACAATGAGCAGTTCTTC.

This clonotype was detected ten times or more. The chain joins TRBV5-1 to TRBJ1-2, with no clear D. The CDR3 loop spans 14 amino acids. The germline V gene has CDR1 SGHRS and CDR2 YFSETQ. Between the trimmed V and J ends, which lost 1 base and 0 bases, there was a span of 7 bases. CDR3 in DNA: TGCGCCAGCAGCTTGACGGACCCTAACTATGGCTACACCTTC. It translates to CASSLTDPNYGYTF.

V is TRBV7-8 and J is TRBJ2-5, with D perhaps matching TRBD2 (6 bases). Germline V gene data show CDR1 as SGHVS and CDR2 as FQNEAQ. The CDR3 sequence is 15 residues long. V shed 1 base and J shed 5 bases, with 14 bases lying between them. The CDR3 DNA sequence: TGTGCCAGCAGCTTAGACTTCGGACGGGGGGAGACCCAGTACTTC. Translating gives CASSLDFGRGETQYF.

This clonotype was found many times. The CDR3 coding sequence is TGTGCCAGCAGTTTGCGGGGGGACCGGGGGGAGTTACAGTTCTTC. Translating gives CASSLRGDRGELQFF. V is TRBV12-3 or TRBV12-4 and J is TRBJ2-1, with 8 bases identical to TRBD2. This CDR3 comprises 15 residues. With 3 bases clipped from V and 13 bases from J, the junction kept 14 bases outside the gene matches.

Concerning this clonotype itself: A read error may explain this, as a much larger clone is one base away. The CDR3 region is CASGQGENQPQHF. The CDR3 DNA reads TGTGCCAGCGGCCAGGGGGAAAATCAGCCCCAGCATTTT. The V and J genes are TRBV3-1 and TRBJ1-5, with 7 bases aligning to TRBD1. CDR3 length equals 13 residues. CDR1 is LGHDT and CDR2 is YNNKEL in the germline V gene (reference sequence). Full variable domain (remainder filled in from reference TRBV3-1 and TRBJ1-5): DTAVSQTPKYLVTQMGNDKSIKCEQNLGHDTMYWYKQDSKKFLKIMFSYNNKELIINETVPNRFSPKSPDKAHLNLHINSLELGDSAVYFCASGQGENQPQHFGDGTRLSIL.

This clonotype has at least ten counts. The chain has TRBV6-2 or TRBV6-3 and TRBJ1-1; the match to TRBD1 covers 7 bases. CDR3 length: 15 amino acids. Germline V gene data show CDR1 as MNHEY and CDR2 as SVGEGT. V shed 1 base, J shed 2 bases, and the junction held 4 bases outside the gene matches. Here the CDR3 DNA reads TGTGCCAGCAGTTACTTCGACAGGGCTAACACTGAAGCTTTCTTT. Translation: CASSYFDRANTEAFF.

Only a few counts were recorded for this clonotype. This rearrangement joins TRBV30 to TRBJ2-1; a weak D match, TRBD1 (5 bases). Trimming took off 3 bases at V and 15 bases at J, with 15 bases between the two ends. The CDR3 is made up of 11 amino acids. Germline V gene sequence: CDR1 GTSNPN, CDR2 SVGIG (reference sequence). The DNA for the CDR3 is TGTGCCTGGAGGGTAAACGGACACGGGTTCTTC. Amino acids: CAWRVNGHGFF.

In its sample, this clonotype was seen many times. V and J are TRBV11-1 and TRBJ2-1; TRBD1 is a possible D gene (6 bases). The CDR3 is 15 residues long. Trimming left V 5 bases short and J 6 bases short, with 17 bases between. CDR1 is SGHAT, CDR2 FQDESV, per germline (reference sequence). Here the CDR3 reads CASSLRPGVGNEQFF. The CDR3 nucleotides read TGTGCCAGCAGCCTTAGACCAGGGGTGGGCAATGAGCAGTTCTTC.

Only a few counts were recorded for this clonotype. The chain employs TRBV9 and TRBJ1-2; the D gene is possibly TRBD1 (5 bases). From germline, CDR1 is SGDLS and CDR2 YYNGEE. V dropped 4 bases and J dropped 1 base, with 11 bases sitting between them. This CDR3 comprises 14 residues. This chain's CDR3 is CASSPSGLNYGYTF. CDR3 coding DNA: TGTGCCAGCAGCCCCTCAGGGCTTAACTATGGCTACACCTTC.

This chain uses TRBV3-1 with TRBJ2-7, with 8 bases matching TRBD2. The CDR3 has 15 residues. Germline assignment: CDR1 LGHDT and CDR2 YNNKEL (reference sequence). J was trimmed by 4 bases and V by 4 bases; bases with no gene match: 9. Here the CDR3 reads CASSPQPPSGYEQYF. Here the CDR3 DNA reads TGTGCCAGCAGCCCGCAACCCCCTAGCGGGTACGAGCAGTACTTC.

This clonotype was picked up one time. The chain carries TRBV20-1 and TRBJ1-5; possibly TRBD1 for D (6 bases). This CDR3 comprises 15 residues. Trimming took off 0 bases at V and 4 bases at J, with 13 bases between the two ends. CDR1 is DFQATT and CDR2 is SNEGSKA in the germline V gene (reference sequence). The CDR3 here is CSARDPGGANQPQHF. In nucleotides, the CDR3 is TGCAGTGCTAGAGATCCGGGGGGGGCTAATCAGCCCCAGCATTTT.

This clonotype was observed a few times. V and J are TRBV7-3 and TRBJ2-1; D possibly corresponds to TRBD1 (5 bases). This CDR3 comprises 15 residues. V shed 5 bases and J shed 0 bases, with 11 bases lying between them. From germline, CDR1 is SGHTA and CDR2 FQGTGA. CDR3 coding DNA: TGTGCCAGCAGCGCCAGGGCCAGCTCCTACAATGAGCAGTTCTTC. Its protein product is CASSARASSYNEQFF.

This clonotype came up a few times. This chain connects TRBV15 to TRBJ2-5; no clear D gene. Germline CDR1 and CDR2: LNHNV and YYDKDF (reference sequence). Trimming shortened V by 0 bases and J by 5 bases, and 10 bases separated the two germline ends. The CDR3 consists of 14 residues. In nucleotides, the CDR3 is TGTGCCACCAGCAGAGAGGGATTACTGGAGACCCAGTACTTC. It codes for CATSREGLLETQYF.

The rearrangement joins TRBV29-1 to TRBJ2-5; no reliable D call. The CDR3 is 13 residues long. CDR1 and CDR2 from the germline V gene are SQVTM and ANQGSEA. V lost 2 bases to trimming and J lost 7 bases, with 14 bases between them. As DNA, the CDR3 is TGCAGCGTTGAACGTGACGGGCCAAGGACCCAGTACTTC. This translates into CSVERDGPRTQYF.

This clonotype was detected many times. The chain combines TRBV5-1 with TRBJ2-1; no firm D call. The CDR3 loop spans 15 amino acids. Germline values: CDR1 SGHRS, CDR2 YFSETQ. V was shortened by 3 bases and J by 3 bases, with 13 bases between the two germline ends. The CDR3 DNA reads TGCGCCAGCAGCTCGCTTCCTTGGCTCTACAATGAGCAGTTCTTC. Its translation is CASSSLPWLYNEQFF.

This chain joins TRBV20-1 and TRBJ1-2, with 9 nucleotides matching TRBD1. The CDR3 consists of 14 residues. V was clipped by 5 bases and J by 5 bases; unmatched bases: 9. Germline values: CDR1 DFQATT, CDR2 SNEGSKA (reference sequence). CDR3 sequence (DNA): TGCAGTGCTCCCGGGACAGGGTTTCGGTATGGCTACACCTTC. Protein sequence: CSAPGTGFRYGYTF.

This clonotype was found a few times. The gene calls are TRBV7-9 and TRBJ2-7, with 7 bases that match TRBD1. Looked up from germline, CDR1 is SEHNR and CDR2 is FQNEAQ (reference sequence). The CDR3 loop spans 15 amino acids. After removal of 5 bases from V and 1 base from J, the junction contained 8 bases not matched to a gene. DNA of the CDR3: TGTGCCAGCAGCCCCGGACAGGACCTATCCTACGAGCAGTACTTC. It codes for CASSPGQDLSYEQYF.

This clonotype was counted at least ten times. The chain couples TRBV3-1 to TRBJ2-1; D might be TRBD2 (5 bases). The CDR3 totals 11 residues. The germline CDR1 and CDR2 sequences are LGHDT and YNNKEL (reference sequence). Trimming pared 2 bases from V and 13 bases from J, leaving 9 bases between. CDR3 residues: CASSQKLAQFF. CDR3 in DNA: TGTGCCAGCAGCCAAAAGCTAGCCCAGTTCTTC.